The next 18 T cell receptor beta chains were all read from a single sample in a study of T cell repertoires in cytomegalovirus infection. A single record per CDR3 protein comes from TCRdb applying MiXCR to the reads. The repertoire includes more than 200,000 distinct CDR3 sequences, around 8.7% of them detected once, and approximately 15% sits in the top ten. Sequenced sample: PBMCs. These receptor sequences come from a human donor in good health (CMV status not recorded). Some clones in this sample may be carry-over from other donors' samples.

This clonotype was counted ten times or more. CDR3 DNA: TGTGCCTGGAGTGTACAGGCGGGTCAGCCCCAGCATTTT. Translation gives CAWSVQAGQPQHF. The chain joins TRBV30 to TRBJ1-5; a weak D match, TRBD1 (5 bases). The V end was cut by 0 bases, the J end by 6 bases, with 9 bases between. Germline CDR1 is GTSNPN and CDR2 is SVGIG (reference sequence). The CDR3 runs 13 residues.

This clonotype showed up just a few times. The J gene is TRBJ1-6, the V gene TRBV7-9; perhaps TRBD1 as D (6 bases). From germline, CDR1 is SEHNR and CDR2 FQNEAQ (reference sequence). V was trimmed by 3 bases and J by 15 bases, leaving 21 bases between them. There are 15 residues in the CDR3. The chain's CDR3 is CASSFTRDTVNGLHF. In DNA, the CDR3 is TGTGCCAGCAGCTTTACCCGGGACACCGTAAATGGCCTCCACTTT.

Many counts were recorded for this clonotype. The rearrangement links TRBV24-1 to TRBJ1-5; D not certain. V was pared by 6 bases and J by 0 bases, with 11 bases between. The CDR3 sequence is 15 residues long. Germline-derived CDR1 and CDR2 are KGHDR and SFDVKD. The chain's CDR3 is CATSKEGGSNQPQHF. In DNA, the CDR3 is TGTGCCACCAGTAAGGAAGGAGGTAGCAATCAGCCCCAGCATTTT.

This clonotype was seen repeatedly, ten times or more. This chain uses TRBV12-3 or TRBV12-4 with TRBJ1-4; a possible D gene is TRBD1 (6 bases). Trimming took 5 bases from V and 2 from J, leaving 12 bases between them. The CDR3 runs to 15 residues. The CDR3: CASSRRGQTNEKLFF. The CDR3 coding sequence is TGTGCCAGCAGTCGACGGGGGCAGACTAATGAAAAACTGTTTTTT.

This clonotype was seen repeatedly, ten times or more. CDR3 nucleotide sequence: TGTGCCAGCAGCTTAGCGCAAGGCGCGCGGGGAGAGACCCAGTACTTC. Its translation: CASSLAQGARGETQYF. This chain connects TRBV7-2 to TRBJ2-5, with a tentative D call TRBD2 (6 bases). This CDR3 is 16 amino acids long. Germline CDR1 is SGHTA and CDR2 is FQGNSA. The germline V and J ends were trimmed by 0 bases and 4 bases, with 15 bases remaining between them.

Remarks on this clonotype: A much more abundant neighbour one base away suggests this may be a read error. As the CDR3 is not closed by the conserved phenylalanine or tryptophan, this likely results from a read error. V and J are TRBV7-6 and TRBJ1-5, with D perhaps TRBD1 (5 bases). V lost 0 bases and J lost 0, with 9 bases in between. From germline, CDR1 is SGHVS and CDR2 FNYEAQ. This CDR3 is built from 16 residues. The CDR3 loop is CASSLAGDSSNQPQHS. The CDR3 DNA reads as TGTGCCAGCAGCTTAGCGGGGGATAGTAGCAATCAGCCCCAGCATTCT.

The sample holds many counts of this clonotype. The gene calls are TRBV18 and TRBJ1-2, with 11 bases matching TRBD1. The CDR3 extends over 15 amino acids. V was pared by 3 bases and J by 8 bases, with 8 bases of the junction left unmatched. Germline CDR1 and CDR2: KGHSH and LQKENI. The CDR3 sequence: CASSPSGQGARGYTF. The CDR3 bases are TGTGCCAGCTCACCTTCTGGACAGGGGGCGCGCGGCTACACCTTC. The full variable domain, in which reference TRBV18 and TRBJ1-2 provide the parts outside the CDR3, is NAGVMQNPRHLVRRRGQEARLRCSPMKGHSHVYWYRQLPEEGLKFMVYLQKENIIDESGMPKERFSAEFPKEGPSILRIQQVVRGDSAAYFCASSPSGQGARGYTFGSGTRLTVV.

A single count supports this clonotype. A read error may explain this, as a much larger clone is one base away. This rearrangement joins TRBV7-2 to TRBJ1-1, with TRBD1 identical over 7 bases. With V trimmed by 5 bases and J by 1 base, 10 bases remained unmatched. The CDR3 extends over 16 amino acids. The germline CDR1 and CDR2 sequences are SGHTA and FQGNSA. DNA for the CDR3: TGTGCCAGCAGCACAGGGGCAGGGCCCCCGAACACTGAAGCTTTCTTT. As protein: CASSTGAGPPNTEAFF. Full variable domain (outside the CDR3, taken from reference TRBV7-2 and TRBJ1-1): GAGVSQSPSNKVTEKGKDVELRCDPISGHTALYWYRQSLGQGLEFLIYFQGNSAPDKSGLPSDRFSAERTGGSVSTLTIQRTQQEDSAVYLCASSTGAGPPNTEAFFGQGTRLTVV.

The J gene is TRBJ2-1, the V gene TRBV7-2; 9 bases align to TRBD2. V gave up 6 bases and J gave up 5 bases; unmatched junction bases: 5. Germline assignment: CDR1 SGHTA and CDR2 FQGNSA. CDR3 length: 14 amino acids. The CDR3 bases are TGTGCCAGCAGTTTTAGCGGGGGCAACAATGAGCAGTTCTTC. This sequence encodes CASSFSGGNNEQFF.

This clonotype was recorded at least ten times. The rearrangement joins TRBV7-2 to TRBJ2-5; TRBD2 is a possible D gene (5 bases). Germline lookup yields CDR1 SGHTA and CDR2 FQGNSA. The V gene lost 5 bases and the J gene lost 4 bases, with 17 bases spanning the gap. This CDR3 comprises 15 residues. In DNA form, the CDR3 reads TGTGCCAGCAGCGTTGGTCGGGGTAATTTAGAGACCCAGTACTTC. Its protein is CASSVGRGNLETQYF.

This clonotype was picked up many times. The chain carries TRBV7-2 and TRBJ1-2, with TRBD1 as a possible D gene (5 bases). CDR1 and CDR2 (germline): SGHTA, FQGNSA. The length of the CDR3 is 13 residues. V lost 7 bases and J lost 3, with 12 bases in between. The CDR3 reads CASTSGVDYGYTF. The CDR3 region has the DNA TGTGCCAGCACTTCGGGGGTAGACTATGGCTACACCTTC.

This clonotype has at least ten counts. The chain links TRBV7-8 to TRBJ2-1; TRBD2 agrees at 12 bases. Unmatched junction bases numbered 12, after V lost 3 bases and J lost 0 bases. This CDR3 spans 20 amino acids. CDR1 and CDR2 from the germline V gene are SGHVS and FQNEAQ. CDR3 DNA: TGTGCCAGCAGCTTTCTACCCCCGACTAGCGGGAGACACTCCTACAATGAGCAGTTCTTC. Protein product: CASSFLPPTSGRHSYNEQFF.

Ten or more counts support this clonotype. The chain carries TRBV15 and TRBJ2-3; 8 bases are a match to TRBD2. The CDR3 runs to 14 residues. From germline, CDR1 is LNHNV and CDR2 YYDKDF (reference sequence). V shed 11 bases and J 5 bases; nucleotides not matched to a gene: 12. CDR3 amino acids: CAVRLAGSKDTQYF. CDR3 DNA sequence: TGTGCCGTTAGGTTAGCGGGGTCAAAAGATACGCAGTATTTT.

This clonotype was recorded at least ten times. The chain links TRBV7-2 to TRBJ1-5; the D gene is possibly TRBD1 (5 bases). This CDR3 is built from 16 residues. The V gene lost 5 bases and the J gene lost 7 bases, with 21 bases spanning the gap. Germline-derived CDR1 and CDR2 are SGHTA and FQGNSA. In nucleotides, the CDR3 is TGTGCCAGCAGCCCCCCCTTTGGAGGGAGGGGACAGCCCCAGCATTTT. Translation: CASSPPFGGRGQPQHF.

CDR3 coding DNA: TGTGCCAGCAGTTTACAATACGAGCAGTACGTC. Its protein is CASSLQYEQYV. This chain links TRBV12-3 or TRBV12-4 with TRBJ2-7; D is uncertain. The V end lost 2 bases, the J end lost 4 bases, and 3 bases lay between the germline ends. The length of the CDR3 is 11 residues.

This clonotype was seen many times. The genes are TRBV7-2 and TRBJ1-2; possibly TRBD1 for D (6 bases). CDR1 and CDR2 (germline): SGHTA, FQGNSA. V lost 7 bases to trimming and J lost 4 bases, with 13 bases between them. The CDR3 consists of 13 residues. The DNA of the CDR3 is TGTGCCAGCACCCAGAAGGGGGGCTATGGCTACACCTTC. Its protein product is CASTQKGGYGYTF.

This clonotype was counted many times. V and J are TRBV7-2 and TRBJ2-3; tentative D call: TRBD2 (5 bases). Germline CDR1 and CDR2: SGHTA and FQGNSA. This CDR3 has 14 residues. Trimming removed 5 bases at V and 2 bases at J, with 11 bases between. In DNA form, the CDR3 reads TGTGCCAGCAGCCCACTAGGATTCACAGATACGCAGTATTTT. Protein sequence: CASSPLGFTDTQYF.

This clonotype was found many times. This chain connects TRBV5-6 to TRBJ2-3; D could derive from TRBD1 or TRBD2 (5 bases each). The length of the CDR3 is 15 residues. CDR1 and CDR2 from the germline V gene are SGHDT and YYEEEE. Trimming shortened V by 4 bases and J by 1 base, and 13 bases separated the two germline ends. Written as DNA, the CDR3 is TGTGCCAGCAGCCTCGGGACGTATGGCACAGATACGCAGTATTTT. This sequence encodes CASSLGTYGTDTQYF.